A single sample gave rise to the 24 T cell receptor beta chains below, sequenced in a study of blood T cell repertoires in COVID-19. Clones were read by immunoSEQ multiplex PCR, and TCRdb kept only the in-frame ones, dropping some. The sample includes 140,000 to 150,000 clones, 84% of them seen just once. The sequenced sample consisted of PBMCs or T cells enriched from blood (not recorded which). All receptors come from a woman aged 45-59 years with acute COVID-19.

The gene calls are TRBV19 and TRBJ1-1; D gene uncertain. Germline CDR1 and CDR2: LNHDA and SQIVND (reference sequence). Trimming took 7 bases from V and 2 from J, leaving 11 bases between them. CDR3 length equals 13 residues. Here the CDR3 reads CASNKRINTEAFF. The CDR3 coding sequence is TGTGCCAGTAATAAGAGGATCAACACTGAAGCTTTCTTT.

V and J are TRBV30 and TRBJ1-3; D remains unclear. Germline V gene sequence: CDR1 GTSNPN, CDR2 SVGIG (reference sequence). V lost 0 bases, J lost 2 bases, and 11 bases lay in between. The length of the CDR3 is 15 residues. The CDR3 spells CAWSVQREAGNTIYF. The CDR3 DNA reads TGTGCCTGGAGTGTACAGCGGGAGGCTGGAAACACCATATATTTT.

The CDR3 DNA reads TGTGCCAGCAGTCTAGCGGGAGGAGAGACCCAGTACTTC. Residues: CASSLAGGETQYF. The chain carries TRBV7-9 and TRBJ2-5; 11 bases are shared with TRBD2. Trimming at V came to 6 bases and at J to 4 bases, leaving 1 base not matched to a gene. This CDR3 is 13 amino acids long. The germline gives CDR1 SEHNR, CDR2 FQNEAQ (reference sequence). The full variable domain, its missing parts supplied by reference TRBV7-9 and TRBJ2-5, is DTGVSQNPRHKITKRGQNVTFRCDPISEHNRLYWYRQTLGQGPEFLTYFQNEAQLEKSRLLSDRFSAERPKGSFSTLEIQRTEQGDSAMYLCASSLAGGETQYFGPGTRLLVL.

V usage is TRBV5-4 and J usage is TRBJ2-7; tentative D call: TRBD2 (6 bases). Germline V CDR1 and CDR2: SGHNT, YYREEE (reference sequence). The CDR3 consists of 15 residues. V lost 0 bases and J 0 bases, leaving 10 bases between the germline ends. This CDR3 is CASSLDGSGSYEQYF. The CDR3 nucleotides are TGTGCCAGCAGCTTGGACGGGAGCGGCTCCTACGAGCAGTACTTC.

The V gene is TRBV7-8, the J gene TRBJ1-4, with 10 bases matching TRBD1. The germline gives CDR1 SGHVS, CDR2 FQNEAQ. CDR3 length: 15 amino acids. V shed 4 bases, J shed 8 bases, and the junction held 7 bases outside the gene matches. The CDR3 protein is CASSSDRGLREKLFF. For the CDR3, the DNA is TGTGCCAGCAGCTCCGACAGGGGGCTGAGAGAAAAACTGTTTTTT.

Written as DNA, the CDR3 is TGTGCCAGTAGTACCGACAGGGCAACTGGAAACACCATATATTTT. This gives the protein CASSTDRATGNTIYF. The rearrangement joins TRBV19 to TRBJ1-3; 7 nucleotides align to TRBD1. The trim removed 4 bases at V and 2 bases at J, leaving 5 bases unmatched. Germline V gene lookup returns CDR1 LNHDA and CDR2 SQIVND (reference sequence). This CDR3 contains 15 residues. Filled out from reference TRBV19 and TRBJ1-3, the complete variable domain reads DGGITQSPKYLFRKEGQNVTLSCEQNLNHDAMYWYRQDPGQGLRLIYYSQIVNDFQKGDIAEGYSVSREKKESFPLTVTSAQKNPTAFYLCASSTDRATGNTIYFGEGSWLTVV.

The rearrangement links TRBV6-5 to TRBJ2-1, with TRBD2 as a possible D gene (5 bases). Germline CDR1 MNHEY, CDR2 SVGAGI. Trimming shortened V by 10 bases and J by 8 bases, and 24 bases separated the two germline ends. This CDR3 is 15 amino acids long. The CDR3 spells CATAIRSPGKDEQFF. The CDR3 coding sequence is TGTGCCACCGCTATTCGGAGTCCGGGGAAGGATGAGCAGTTCTTC.

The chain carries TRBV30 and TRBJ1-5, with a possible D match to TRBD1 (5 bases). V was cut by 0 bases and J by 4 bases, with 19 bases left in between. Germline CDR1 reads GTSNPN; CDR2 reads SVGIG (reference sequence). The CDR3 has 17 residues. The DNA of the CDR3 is TGTGCCTGGAGTGTACGGCAGGGTGTCATTAAGAATCAGCCCCAGCATTTT. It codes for CAWSVRQGVIKNQPQHF. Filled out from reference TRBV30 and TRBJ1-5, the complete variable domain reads SQTIHQWPATLVQPVGSPLSLECTVEGTSNPNLYWYRQAAGRGLQLLFYSVGIGQISSEVPQNLSASRPQDRQFILSSKKLLLSDSGFYLCAWSVRQGVIKNQPQHFGDGTRLSIL.

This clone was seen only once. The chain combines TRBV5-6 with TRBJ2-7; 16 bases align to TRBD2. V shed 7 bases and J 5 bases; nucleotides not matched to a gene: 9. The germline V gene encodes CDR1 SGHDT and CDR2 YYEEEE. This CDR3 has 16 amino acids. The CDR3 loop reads CASGPGLAGGFHEQYF. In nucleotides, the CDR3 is TGTGCCAGCGGACCGGGACTAGCGGGAGGGTTCCACGAGCAGTACTTC.

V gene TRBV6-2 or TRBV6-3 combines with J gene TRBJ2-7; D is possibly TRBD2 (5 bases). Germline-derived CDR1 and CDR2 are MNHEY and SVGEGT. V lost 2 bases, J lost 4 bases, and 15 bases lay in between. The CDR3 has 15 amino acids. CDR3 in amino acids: CASSYSGRRRYEQYF. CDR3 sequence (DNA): TGTGCCAGCAGTTACAGCGGTCGGAGAAGGTACGAGCAGTACTTC.

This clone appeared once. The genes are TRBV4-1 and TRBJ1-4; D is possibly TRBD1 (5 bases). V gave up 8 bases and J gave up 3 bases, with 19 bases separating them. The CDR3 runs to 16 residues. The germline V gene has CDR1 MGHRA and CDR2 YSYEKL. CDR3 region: CASHKGSTGPNEKLFF. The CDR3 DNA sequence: TGCGCCAGCCACAAGGGGTCCACTGGGCCTAATGAAAAACTGTTTTTT.

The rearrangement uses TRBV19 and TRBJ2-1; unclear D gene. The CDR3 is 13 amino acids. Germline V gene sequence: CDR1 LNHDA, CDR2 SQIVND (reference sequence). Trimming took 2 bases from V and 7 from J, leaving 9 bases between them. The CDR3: CASSIQTFNEQFF. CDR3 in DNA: TGTGCCAGTAGTATACAGACTTTTAATGAGCAGTTCTTC.

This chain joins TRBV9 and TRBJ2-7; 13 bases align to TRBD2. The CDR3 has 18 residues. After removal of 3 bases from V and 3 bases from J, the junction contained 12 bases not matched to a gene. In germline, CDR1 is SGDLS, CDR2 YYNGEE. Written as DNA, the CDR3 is TGTGCCAGCAGCGCCTCCGGGACTAGCGGGAAAGGTGGCTACGAGCAGTACTTC. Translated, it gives CASSASGTSGKGGYEQYF.

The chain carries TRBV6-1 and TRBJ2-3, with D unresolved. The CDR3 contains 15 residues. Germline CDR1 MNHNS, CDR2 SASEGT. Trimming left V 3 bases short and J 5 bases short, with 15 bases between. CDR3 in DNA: TGTGCCAGCAGTGACACCCCTACAGTTAAAGATACGCAGTATTTT. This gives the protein CASSDTPTVKDTQYF.

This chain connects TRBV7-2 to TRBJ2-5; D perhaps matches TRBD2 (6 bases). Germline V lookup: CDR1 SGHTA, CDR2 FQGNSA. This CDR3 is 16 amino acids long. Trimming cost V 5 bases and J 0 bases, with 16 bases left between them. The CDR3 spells CASSPRGSGNQETQYF. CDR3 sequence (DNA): TGTGCCAGCAGCCCCCGGGGTAGCGGAAACCAAGAGACCCAGTACTTC.

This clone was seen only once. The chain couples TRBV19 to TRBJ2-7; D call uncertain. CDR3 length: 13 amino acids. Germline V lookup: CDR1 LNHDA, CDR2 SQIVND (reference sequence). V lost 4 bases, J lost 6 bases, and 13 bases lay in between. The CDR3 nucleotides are TGTGCCAGTAGTACCAGGCAGATTTCCGAGCAGTACTTC. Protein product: CASSTRQISEQYF.

The CDR3 bases are TGTGCTAGTGGTATAAGGGGGAATTCACCCCTCCACTTT. Amino acids: CASGIRGNSPLHF. V is TRBV12-5 and J is TRBJ1-6; a weak D match, TRBD1 (6 bases). V gave up 5 bases and J gave up 7 bases, with 9 bases separating them. This CDR3 is 13 amino acids long. The germline V gene encodes CDR1 LGHNT and CDR2 FRNRAP.

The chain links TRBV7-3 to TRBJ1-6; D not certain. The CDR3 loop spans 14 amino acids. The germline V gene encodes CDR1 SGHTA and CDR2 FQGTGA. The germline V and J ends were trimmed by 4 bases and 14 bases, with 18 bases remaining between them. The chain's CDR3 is CASSSVTNPSALHF. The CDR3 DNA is TGTGCCAGCAGCTCCGTAACAAATCCCAGTGCCCTCCACTTT.

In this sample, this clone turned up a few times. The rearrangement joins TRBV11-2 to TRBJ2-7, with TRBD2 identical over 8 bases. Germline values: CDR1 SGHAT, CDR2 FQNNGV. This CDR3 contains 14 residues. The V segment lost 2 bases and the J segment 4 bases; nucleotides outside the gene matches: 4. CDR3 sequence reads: CASSLRREAYEQYF. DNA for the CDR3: TGTGCCAGCAGCTTACGGCGGGAGGCGTACGAGCAGTACTTC.

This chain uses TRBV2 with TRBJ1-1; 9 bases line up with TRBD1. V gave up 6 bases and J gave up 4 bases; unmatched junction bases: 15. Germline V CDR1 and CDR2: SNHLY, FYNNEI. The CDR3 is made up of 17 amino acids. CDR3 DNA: TGTGCCAGCAGGGACAGGGGCAGATACCCCCTGAGCACTGAAGCTTTCTTT. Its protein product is CASRDRGRYPLSTEAFF.

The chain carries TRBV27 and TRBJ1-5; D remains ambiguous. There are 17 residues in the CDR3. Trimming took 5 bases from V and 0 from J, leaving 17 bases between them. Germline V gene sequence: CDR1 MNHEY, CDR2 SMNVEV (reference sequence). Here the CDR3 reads CASSPQPGFYSNQPQHF. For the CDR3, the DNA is TGTGCCAGCAGTCCCCAACCCGGGTTCTATAGCAATCAGCCCCAGCATTTT.

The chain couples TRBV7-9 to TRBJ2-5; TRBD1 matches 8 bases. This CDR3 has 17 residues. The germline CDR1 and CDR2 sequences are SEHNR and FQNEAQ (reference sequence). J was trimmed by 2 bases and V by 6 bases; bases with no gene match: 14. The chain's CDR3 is CASRATGVLSRQETQYF. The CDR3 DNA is TGTGCCAGCAGGGCGACAGGGGTACTAAGCCGTCAAGAGACCCAGTACTTC.

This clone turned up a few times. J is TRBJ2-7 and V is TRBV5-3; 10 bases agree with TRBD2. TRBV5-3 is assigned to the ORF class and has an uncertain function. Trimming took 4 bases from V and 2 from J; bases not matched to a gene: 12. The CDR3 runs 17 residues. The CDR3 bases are TGTGCCAGAAGCCCGGCTGTGACTAGCGGGCCCACCTACGAGCAGTACTTC. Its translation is CARSPAVTSGPTYEQYF.

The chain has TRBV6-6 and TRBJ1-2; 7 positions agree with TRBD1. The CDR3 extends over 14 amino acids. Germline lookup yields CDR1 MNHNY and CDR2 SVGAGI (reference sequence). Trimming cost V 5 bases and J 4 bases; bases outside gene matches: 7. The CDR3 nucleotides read TGTGCCAGCAGTCCGGGACAGCATAGCTATGGCTACACCTTC. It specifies CASSPGQHSYGYTF.